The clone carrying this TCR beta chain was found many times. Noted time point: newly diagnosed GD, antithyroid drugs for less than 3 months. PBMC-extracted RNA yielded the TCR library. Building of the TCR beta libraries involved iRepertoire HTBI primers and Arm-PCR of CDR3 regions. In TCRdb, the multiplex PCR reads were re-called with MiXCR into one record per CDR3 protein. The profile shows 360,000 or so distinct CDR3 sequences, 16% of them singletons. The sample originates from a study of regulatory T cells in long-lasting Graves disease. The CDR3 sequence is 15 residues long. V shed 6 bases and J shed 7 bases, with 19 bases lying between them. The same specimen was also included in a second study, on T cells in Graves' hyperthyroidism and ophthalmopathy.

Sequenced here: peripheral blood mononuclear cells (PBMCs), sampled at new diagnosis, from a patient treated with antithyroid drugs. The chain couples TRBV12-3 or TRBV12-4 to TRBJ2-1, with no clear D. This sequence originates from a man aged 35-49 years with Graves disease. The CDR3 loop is CASSSHNLLGNEQFF. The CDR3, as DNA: TGTGCCAGCAGCAGCCACAATCTCCTGGGGAATGAGCAGTTCTTC.